This TCR beta chain was identified during a study of beta chain features in type 1 diabetes. The sequenced template was cDNA made from the entire isolated RNA. Here immunoSEQ multiplex PCR was the method, and the copy in TCRdb shows in-frame clones only, minus some. This sample carries around 320,000 clones, 12% to 15% of them seen once, and the ten largest clones take over 5.5%. General study points: Lower insertion and higher deletion counts appeared at VDJ junctions in type 1 diabetes patients.

Trimming cost V 4 bases and J 7 bases; bases outside gene matches: 6. The CDR3 contains 15 residues. CDR1 is SGHTA, CDR2 FQGNSA, per germline. As to this clone: Antigen unknown.

The source of this sequence is a man aged 30 to 45 in good health. Sequences were obtained from central memory CD4+ T cells from blood. This rearrangement joins TRBV7-2 to TRBJ2-1; TRBD2 matches 11 bases. CDR3 loop: CASSWIAGGLNEQFF. CDR3 DNA sequence: TGTGCCAGCAGCTGGATAGCGGGGGGGTTGAATGAGCAGTTCTTC.